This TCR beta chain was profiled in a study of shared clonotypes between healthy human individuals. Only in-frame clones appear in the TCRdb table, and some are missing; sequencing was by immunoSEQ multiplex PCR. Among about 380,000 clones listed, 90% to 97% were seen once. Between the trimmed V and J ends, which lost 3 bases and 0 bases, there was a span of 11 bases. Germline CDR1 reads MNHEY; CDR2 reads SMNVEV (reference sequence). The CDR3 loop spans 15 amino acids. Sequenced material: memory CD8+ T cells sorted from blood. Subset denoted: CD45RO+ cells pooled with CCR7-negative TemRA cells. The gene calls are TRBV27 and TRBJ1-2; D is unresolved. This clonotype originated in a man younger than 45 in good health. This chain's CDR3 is CASSFRRSSNYGYTF. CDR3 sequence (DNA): TGTGCCAGCAGTTTTAGGCGGTCCTCTAACTATGGCTACACCTTC.